The clone carrying this T cell receptor beta chain was observed a few times. The data are from a study of shared clonotypes between healthy human individuals. Trimming removed 4 bases from V and 7 bases from J; junction bases left unmatched: 13. The CDR3 consists of 16 residues. Germline V gives CDR1 SGHNT, CDR2 YYREEE (reference sequence). Recent vaccinations or acute infections were absent in the healthy HIV-negative adult donors. Sequenced by immunoSEQ multiplex PCR; TCRdb stores in-frame clones only, minus some. The table has about 470,000 clones, roughly three quarters seen once. This clonotype was sampled from a woman aged 40 to 55 in good health. Some clones in this sample may be carry-over from other donors' samples. This sequence joins TRBV5-4 and TRBJ2-1; 8 bases are a match to TRBD2. Sample: PBMCs. The CDR3: CASSPGTGRAENEQFF. The CDR3 DNA follows: TGTGCCAGCAGCCCGGGGACCGGGAGGGCCGAGAATGAGCAGTTCTTC. Filled out from reference TRBV5-4 and TRBJ2-1, the complete variable domain reads ETGVTQSPTHLIKTRGQQVTLRCSSQSGHNTVSWYQQALGQGPQFIFQYYREEENGRGNFPPRFSGLQFPNYSSELNVNALELDDSALYLCASSPGTGRAENEQFFGPGTRLTVL.